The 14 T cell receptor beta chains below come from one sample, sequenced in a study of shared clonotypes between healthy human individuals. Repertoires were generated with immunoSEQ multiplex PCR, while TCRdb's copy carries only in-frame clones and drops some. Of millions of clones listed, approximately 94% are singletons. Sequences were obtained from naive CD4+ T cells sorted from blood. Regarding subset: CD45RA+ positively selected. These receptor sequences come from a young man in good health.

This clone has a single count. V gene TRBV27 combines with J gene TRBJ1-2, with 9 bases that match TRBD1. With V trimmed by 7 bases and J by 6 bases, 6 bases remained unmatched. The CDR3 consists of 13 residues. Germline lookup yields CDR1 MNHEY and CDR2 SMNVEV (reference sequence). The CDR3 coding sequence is TGTGCCAGCAAATTCTGGACAGGGGATGGCTACACCTTC. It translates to CASKFWTGDGYTF.

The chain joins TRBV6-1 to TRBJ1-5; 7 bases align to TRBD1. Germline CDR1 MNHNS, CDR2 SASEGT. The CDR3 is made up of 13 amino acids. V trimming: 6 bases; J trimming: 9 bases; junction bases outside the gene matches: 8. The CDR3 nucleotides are TGTGCCAGCAGAGGACAGGACCCAAGGCCCCAGCATTTT. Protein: CASRGQDPRPQHF.

The CDR3 region has the DNA TGTGCCAGTAGTCTACACGGCACAGATACGCAGTATTTT. Translating gives CASSLHGTDTQYF. The J gene is TRBJ2-3, the V gene TRBV19; D gene uncertain. CDR3 size: 13 residues. The germline V and J ends were trimmed by 5 bases and 1 base, with 7 bases remaining between them. Germline V gene data show CDR1 as LNHDA and CDR2 as SQIVND (reference sequence). The whole variable domain, remainder taken from reference TRBV19 and TRBJ2-3, is DGGITQSPKYLFRKEGQNVTLSCEQNLNHDAMYWYRQDPGQGLRLIYYSQIVNDFQKGDIAEGYSVSREKKESFPLTVTSAQKNPTAFYLCASSLHGTDTQYFGPGTRLTVL.

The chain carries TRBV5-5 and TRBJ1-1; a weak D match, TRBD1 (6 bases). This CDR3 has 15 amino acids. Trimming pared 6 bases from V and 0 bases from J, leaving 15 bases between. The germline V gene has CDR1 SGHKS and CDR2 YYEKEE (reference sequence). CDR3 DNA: TGTGCCAGCAAAACTCCGGGACAATTGAACACTGAAGCTTTCTTT. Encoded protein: CASKTPGQLNTEAFF.

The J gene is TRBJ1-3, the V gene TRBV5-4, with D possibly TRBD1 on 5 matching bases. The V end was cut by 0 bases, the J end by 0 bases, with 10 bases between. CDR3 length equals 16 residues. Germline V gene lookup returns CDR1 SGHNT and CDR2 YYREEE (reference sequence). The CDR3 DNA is TGTGCCAGCAGCTTGGGAGGGGCGAGCTCTGGAAACACCATATATTTT. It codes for CASSLGGASSGNTIYF.

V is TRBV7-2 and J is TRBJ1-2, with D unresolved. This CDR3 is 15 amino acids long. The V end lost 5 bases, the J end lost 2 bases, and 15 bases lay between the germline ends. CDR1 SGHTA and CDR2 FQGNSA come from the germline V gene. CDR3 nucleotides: TGTGCCAGCAGCCTCCGGTTCGGGAACAACTATGGCTACACCTTC. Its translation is CASSLRFGNNYGYTF.

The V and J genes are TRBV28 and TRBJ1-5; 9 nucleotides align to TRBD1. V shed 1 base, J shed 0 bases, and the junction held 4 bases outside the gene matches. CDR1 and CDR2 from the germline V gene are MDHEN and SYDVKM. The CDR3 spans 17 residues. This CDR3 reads CASSLFGTGYSNQPQHF. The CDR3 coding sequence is TGTGCCAGCAGTTTATTCGGGACAGGGTATAGCAATCAGCCCCAGCATTTT.

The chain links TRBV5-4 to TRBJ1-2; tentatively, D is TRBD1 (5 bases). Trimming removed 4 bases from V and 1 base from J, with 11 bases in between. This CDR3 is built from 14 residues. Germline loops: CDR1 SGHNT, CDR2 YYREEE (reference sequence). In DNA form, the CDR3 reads TGTGCCAGCAGCCCCCGGGGGAGTAACTATGGCTACACCTTC. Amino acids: CASSPRGSNYGYTF.

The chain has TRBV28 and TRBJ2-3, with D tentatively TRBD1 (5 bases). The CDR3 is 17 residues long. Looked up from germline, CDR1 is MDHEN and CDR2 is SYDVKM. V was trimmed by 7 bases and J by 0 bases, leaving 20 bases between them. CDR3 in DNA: TGTGCCAGCATAGGTTCGGACAAACAATCTAGCACAGATACGCAGTATTTT. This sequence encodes CASIGSDKQSSTDTQYF.

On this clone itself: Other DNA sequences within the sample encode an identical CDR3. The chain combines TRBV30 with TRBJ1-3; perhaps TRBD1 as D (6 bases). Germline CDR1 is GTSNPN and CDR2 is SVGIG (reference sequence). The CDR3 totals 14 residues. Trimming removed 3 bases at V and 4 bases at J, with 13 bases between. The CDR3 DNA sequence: TGTGCCTGGAGCACCGGGACACCAGGAAACACCATATATTTT. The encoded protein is CAWSTGTPGNTIYF.

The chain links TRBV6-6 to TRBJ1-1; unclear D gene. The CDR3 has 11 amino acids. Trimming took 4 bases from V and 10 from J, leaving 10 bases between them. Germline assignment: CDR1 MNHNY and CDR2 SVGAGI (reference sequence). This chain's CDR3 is CASSSSVGAFF. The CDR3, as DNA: TGTGCCAGCAGTTCATCGGTCGGAGCTTTCTTT.

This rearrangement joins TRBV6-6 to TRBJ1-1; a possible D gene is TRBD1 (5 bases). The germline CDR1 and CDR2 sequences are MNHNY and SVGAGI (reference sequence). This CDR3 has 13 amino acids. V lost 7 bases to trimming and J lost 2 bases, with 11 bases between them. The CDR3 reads CASKDTINTEAFF. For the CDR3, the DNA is TGTGCCAGCAAGGACACTATCAACACTGAAGCTTTCTTT.

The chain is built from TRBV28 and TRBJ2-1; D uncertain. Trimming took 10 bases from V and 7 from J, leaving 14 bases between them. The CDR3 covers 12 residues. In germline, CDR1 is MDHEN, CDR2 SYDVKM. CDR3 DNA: TGTGCCACCACGGACGTGAAGAATGAGCAGTTCTTC. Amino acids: CATTDVKNEQFF. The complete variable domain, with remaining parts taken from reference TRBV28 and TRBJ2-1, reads DVKVTQSSRYLVKRTGEKVFLECVQDMDHENMFWYRQDPGLGLRLIYFSYDVKMKEKGDIPEGYSVSREKKERFSLILESASTNQTSMYLCATTDVKNEQFFGPGTRLTVL.

The CDR3 loop is CATSGRTEQYF. CDR3 bases: TGTGCCACCTCGGGGAGAACCGAGCAGTACTTC. V is TRBV25-1 and J is TRBJ2-7; perhaps TRBD2 as D (5 bases). The germline V gene has CDR1 MGHDK and CDR2 SYGVNS. This CDR3 has 11 amino acids. Trimming cost V 10 bases and J 6 bases, with 13 bases left between them.